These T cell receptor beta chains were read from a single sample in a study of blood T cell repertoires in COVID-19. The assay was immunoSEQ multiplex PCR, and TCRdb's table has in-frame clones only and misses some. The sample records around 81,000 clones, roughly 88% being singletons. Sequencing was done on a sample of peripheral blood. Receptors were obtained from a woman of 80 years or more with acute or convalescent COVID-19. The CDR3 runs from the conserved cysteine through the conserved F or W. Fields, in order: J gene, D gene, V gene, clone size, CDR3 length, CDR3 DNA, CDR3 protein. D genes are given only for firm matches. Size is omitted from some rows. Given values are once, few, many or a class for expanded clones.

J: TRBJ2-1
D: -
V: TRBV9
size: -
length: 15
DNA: TGTGCCAGCAGCGTAGATTATGGGGCGGAGAATGAGCAGTTCTTC
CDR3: CASSVDYGAENEQFF

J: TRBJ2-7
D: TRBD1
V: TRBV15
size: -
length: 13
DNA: TGTGCCACCAGCCCAAGACAGGGTTACGAGCAGTACTTC
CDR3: CATSPRQGYEQYF

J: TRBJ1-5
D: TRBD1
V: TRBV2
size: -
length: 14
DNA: TGTGCCAGCAGCCCTGTGACAGGGGCCGGGCCCCAGCATTTT
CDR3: CASSPVTGAGPQHF

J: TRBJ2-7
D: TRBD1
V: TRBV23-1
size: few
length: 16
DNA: TGCGCCAGCAGTCAATCGCCGGGACAGGATAATTACGAGCAGTACTTC
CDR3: CASSQSPGQDNYEQYF

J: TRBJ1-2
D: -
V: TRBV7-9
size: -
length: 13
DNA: TGTGCCAGCACCATAAGGGGTGGCTATGGCTACACCTTC
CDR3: CASTIRGGYGYTF

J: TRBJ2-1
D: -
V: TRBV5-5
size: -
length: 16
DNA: TGTGCCAGCAGCTCGCAGGGGCTAAGCTCCTACAATGAGCAGTTCTTC
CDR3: CASSSQGLSSYNEQFF

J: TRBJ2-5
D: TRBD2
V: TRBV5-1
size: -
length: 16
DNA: TGCGCCAGCAGCTTGGCGCTAGCGGGAGGTCGAGAGACCCAGTACTTC
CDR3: CASSLALAGGRETQYF

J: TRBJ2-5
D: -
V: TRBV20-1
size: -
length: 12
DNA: TGCAGTGCTAGTCAGGCCGGAGAGACCCAGTACTTC
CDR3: CSASQAGETQYF

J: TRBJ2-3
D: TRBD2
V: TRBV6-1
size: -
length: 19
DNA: TGTGCCAGCAGTGATCTGGAGCGGGGGGCCGTTATACGCACAGATACGCAGTATTTT
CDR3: CASSDLERGAVIRTDTQYF

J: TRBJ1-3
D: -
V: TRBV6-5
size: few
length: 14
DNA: TGTGCCAGCAGTTACGTTCAGGGTGGAAACACCATATATTTT
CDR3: CASSYVQGGNTIYF

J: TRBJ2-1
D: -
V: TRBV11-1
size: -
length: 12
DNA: TGTGCCAGCAGCTTAGGACAGAATGAGCAGTTCTTC
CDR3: CASSLGQNEQFF

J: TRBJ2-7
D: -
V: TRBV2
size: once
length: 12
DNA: TGTGCCAGCTTTTCAGGGACCTACGAGCAGTACTTC
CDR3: CASFSGTYEQYF

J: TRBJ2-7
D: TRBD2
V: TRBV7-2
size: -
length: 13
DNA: TGTGCCAGCAGCCCGGGACTAGCGGGATCCCAGTACTTC
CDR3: CASSPGLAGSQYF

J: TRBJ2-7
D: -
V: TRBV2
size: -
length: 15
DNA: TGTGCCAGCAGTGACCGATTAGGGGACATAATCGAGCAGTACTTC
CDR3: CASSDRLGDIIEQYF

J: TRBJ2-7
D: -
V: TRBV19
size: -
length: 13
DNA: TGTGCCAGTAGTATAGCCCTTTCCTACGAGCAGTACTTC
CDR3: CASSIALSYEQYF

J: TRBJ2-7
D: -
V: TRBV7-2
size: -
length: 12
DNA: TGTGCCAGCAGCGCGTACTCCTACGAGCAGTACTTC
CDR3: CASSAYSYEQYF

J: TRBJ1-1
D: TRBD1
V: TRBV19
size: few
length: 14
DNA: TGTGCCAGTAGTATTGCACAGCCAGGGGGGGAAGCTTTCTTT
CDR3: CASSIAQPGGEAFF

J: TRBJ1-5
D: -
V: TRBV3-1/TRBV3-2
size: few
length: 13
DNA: TGTGCCAGCAGCCGGGGCCTCAATCAGCCCCAGCATTTT
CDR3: CASSRGLNQPQHF

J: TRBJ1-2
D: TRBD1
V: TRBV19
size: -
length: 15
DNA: TGTGCCAGTAGGGGACAGGGGGCCCCTTCGAGTGGCTACACCTTC
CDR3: CASRGQGAPSSGYTF

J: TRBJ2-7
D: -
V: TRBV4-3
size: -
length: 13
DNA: TGCGCCAGCAGCCAAGATGCGGGTTACGAGCAGTACTTC
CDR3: CASSQDAGYEQYF

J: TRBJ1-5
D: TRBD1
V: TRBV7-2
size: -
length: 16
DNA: TGTGCCAGCAGCACGATAGGGACAGGGTACGATCAGCCCCAGCATTTT
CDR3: CASSTIGTGYDQPQHF

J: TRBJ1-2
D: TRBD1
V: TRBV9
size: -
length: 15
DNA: TGTGCCAGCAGCGTACAGGGGGCTACGTTCTATGGCTACACCTTC
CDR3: CASSVQGATFYGYTF

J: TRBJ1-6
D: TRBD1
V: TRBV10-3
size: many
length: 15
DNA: TGTGCCATCGGGGACAGGCTCTCCTATAATTCACCCCTCCACTTT
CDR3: CAIGDRLSYNSPLHF

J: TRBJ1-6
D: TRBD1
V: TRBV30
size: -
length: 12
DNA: TGTGCCCTCAGGGGGTTCGATTCACCCCTCCACTTT
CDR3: CALRGFDSPLHF

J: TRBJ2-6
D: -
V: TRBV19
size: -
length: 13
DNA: TGTGCCAGTAGTGTCGCTGGGGCCAACGTCCTGACTTTC
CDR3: CASSVAGANVLTF

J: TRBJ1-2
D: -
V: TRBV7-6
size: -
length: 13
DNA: TGTGCCAGCAGCTTAGCACAGGCTGTTGGCTACACCTTC
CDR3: CASSLAQAVGYTF

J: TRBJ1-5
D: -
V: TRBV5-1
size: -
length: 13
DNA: TGCGCCAGCAGCTTGGGGGCCAATCAGCCCCAGCATTTT
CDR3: CASSLGANQPQHF

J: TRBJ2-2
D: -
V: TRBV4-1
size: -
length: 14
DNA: TGCGCCAGCAGCCAAGGACAGAGAAACGGGGAGCTGTTTTTT
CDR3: CASSQGQRNGELFF

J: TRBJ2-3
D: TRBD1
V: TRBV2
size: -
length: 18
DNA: TGTGCCAGCACCGACCAATTCTCGGGCAGGGGGTTCGGTGATACGCAGTATTTT
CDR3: CASTDQFSGRGFGDTQYF

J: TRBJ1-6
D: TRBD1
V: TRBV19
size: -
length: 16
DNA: TGTGCCAGTAGTACCCCAGGGGGCGGTTATAATTCACCCCTCCACTTT
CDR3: CASSTPGGGYNSPLHF

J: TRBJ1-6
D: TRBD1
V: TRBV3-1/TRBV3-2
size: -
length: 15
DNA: TGTGCCAGCAGCGGTGGACAGGGGGACAATTCACCCCTCCACTTT
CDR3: CASSGGQGDNSPLHF

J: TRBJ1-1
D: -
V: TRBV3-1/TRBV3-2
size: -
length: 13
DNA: TGTGCCAGCAGCCGACTACAGGGAACTGAAGCTTTCTTT
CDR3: CASSRLQGTEAFF

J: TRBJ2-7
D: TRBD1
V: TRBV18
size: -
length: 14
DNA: TGTGCCAGCTCACAGGACAGGCATACGAGCGAGCAGTACTTC
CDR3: CASSQDRHTSEQYF

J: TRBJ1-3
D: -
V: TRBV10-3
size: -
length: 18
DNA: TGTGCCACCCTGGACTCGGGCTCCCATTGGGACTCTGGAAACACCATATATTTT
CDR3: CATLDSGSHWDSGNTIYF

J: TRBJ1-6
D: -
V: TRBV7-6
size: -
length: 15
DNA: TGTGCCAGCAGCTTGGTGACAGCTAGTGGATCACCCCTCCACTTT
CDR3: CASSLVTASGSPLHF

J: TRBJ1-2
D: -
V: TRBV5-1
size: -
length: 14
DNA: TGCGCCAGCAGCACCCCGGGCGGGGTGGATGGCTACACCTTC
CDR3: CASSTPGGVDGYTF

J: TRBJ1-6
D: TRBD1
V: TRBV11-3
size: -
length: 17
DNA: TGTGCCAGCAGCTTTGGACCAACAGGGGGAGGTAATTCACCCCTCCACTTT
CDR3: CASSFGPTGGGNSPLHF

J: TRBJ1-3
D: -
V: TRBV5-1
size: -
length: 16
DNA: TGCGCCAGCAGCTTCGCAGGCCTCGGATCTGGAAACACCATATATTTT
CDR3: CASSFAGLGSGNTIYF

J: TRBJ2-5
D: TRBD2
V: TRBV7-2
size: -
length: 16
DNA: TGTGCCAGCAGCTCAAGGACTAGCGGGGGGGATGAGACCCAGTACTTC
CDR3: CASSSRTSGGDETQYF

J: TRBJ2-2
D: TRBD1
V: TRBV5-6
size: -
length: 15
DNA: TGTGCCAGCAGCCGTACTGCAGGGGGCACCGGGGAGCTGTTTTTT
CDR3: CASSRTAGGTGELFF

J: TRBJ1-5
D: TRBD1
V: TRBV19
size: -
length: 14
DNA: TGTGCCAGCCATATGCAGGGGGCATTTCAGCCCCAGCATTTT
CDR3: CASHMQGAFQPQHF

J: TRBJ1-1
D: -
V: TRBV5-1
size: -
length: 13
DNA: TGCGCCAGCAGCATACAGGGTAGGACTGAAGCTTTCTTT
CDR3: CASSIQGRTEAFF

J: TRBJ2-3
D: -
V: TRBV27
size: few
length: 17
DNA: TGTGCCAGCAGTCCCCAGACGGTTGCGGGATTCCCAGATACGCAGTATTTT
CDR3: CASSPQTVAGFPDTQYF

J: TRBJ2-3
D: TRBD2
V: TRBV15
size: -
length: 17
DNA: TGTGCCACCAGCAGAGATATCGGGGGGGGCCGAGAAGATACGCAGTATTTT
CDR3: CATSRDIGGGREDTQYF

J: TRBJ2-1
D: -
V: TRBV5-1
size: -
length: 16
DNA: TGCGCCAGCAGCTTGGAAGGGGCCCCCACCAACAATGAGCAGTTCTTC
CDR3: CASSLEGAPTNNEQFF

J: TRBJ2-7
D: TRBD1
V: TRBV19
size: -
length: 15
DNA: TGTGCCAGTAGTATGGGGGGACAGGCCGCTCGGGAGCAGTACTTC
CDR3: CASSMGGQAAREQYF

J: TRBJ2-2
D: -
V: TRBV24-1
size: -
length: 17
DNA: TGTGCCACCAGTGCCTCTGAATGGGGAGGCGCCACCGGGGAGCTGTTTTTT
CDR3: CATSASEWGGATGELFF

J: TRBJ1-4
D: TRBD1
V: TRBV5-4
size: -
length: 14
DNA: TGTGCCAGCAGCCCTGACAGGGGGCGAGAAAAACTGTTTTTT
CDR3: CASSPDRGREKLFF

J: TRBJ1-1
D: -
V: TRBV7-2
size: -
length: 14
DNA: TGTGCCAGCAGCTTAACAGGAATGAACACTGAAGCTTTCTTT
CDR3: CASSLTGMNTEAFF

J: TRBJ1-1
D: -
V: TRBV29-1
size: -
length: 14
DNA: TGCAGCGTTGAAAGAGATGTCCATAACACTGAAGCTTTCTTT
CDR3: CSVERDVHNTEAFF

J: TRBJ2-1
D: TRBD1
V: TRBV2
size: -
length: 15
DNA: TGTGCCAGCAGCAGGACAGGTAGCTCCTACAATGAGCAGTTCTTC
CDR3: CASSRTGSSYNEQFF

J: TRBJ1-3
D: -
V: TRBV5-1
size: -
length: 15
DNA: TGCGCCAGCAGCTTGGGACAGAACTCTGGAAACACCATATATTTT
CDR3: CASSLGQNSGNTIYF

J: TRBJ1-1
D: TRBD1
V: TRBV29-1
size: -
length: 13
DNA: TGCAGCGTGTCAATAGGACAGGGCACTGAAGCTTTCTTT
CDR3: CSVSIGQGTEAFF

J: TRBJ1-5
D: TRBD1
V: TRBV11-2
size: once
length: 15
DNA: TGTGCCAGCAGCTTAAAGCAGTCAGGGGGCCAGCCCCAGCATTTT
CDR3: CASSLKQSGGQPQHF

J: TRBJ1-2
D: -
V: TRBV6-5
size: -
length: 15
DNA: TGTGCCAGCAGTTACGGTGGGCCCCATAACTATGGCTACACCTTC
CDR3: CASSYGGPHNYGYTF

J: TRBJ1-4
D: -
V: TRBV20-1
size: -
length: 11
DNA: TGCAGTGCTCCGACAGGAAGAAAACTGTTTTTT
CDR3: CSAPTGRKLFF

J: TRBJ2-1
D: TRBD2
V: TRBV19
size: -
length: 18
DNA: TGTGCCAGTAGTATACCCCCACTACTAGCGGGGGGGTACAATGAGCAGTTCTTC
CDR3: CASSIPPLLAGGYNEQFF

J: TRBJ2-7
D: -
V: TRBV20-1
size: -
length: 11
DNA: TGCAGTGGTCAGGGAACCTACGAGCAGTACTTC
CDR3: CSGQGTYEQYF

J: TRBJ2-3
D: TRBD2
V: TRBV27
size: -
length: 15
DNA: TGTGCCAGCAGGAGGCTAGCGGGATTTGCAGATACGCAGTATTTT
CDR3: CASRRLAGFADTQYF